This TCR beta chain came from a study of blood T cells in healthy people across ages. Study-wide findings and caveats: Estimates drawn from one million T cells were deemed to understate diversity.

Donors each provided roughly 11 milliliters of peripheral blood. CDR1 and CDR2 (germline): SGDLS, YYNGEE. CDR3 length: 13 amino acids. Trimming pared 0 bases from V and 4 bases from J, leaving 7 bases between. There are many counts of this clonotype. Its antigen is undetermined. Next came a second PCR, run for about 7 to 12 cycles, which used a sample-barcoded 5' primer along with a J-beta primer mix. MiXCR was run by TCRdb on the 5' RACE reads, yielding one entry per CDR3 protein. The sample includes around 650,000 distinct CDR3 sequences, about 32% of them seen just once. V is TRBV9 and J is TRBJ1-2; D gene unclear. The source of this sequence is an elderly woman in good health. Sequencing was performed on blood. In DNA form, the CDR3 reads TGTGCCAGCAGCGTAGGAGTCACCTATGGCTACACCTTC. Its translation: CASSVGVTYGYTF.